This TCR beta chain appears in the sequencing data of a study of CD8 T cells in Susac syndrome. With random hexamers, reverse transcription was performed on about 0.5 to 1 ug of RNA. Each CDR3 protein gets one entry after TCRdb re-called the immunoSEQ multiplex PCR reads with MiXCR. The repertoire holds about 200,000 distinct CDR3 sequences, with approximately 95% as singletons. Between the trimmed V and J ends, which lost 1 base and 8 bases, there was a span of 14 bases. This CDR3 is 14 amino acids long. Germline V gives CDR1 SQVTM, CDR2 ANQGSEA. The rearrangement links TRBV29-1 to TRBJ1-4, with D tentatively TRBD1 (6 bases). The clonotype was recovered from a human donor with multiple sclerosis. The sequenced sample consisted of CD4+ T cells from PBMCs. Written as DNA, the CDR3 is TGCAGCGTTGAAGTGGAACAGGGAGAGGAAAAACTGTTTTTT. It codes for CSVEVEQGEEKLFF.